Below are 7 T cell receptor beta chains sequenced from a single sample in a study of T cell responses to AZD1222 COVID-19 vaccine. TCRdb keeps only in-frame clones here, not all; method: immunoSEQ multiplex PCR. The sample carries approximately 89,000 clones, more than 70% recorded once. The sample in question was peripheral blood, obtained on day 0 of AZD1222 vaccination. These receptors were taken from an adult in good health.

This rearrangement joins TRBV6-5 to TRBJ1-1, with 8 bases lining up with TRBD1. V lost 5 bases and J lost 6; bases outside the gene matches: 11. Germline CDR1 is MNHEY and CDR2 is SVGAGI. The CDR3 spans 15 residues. The CDR3 region has the DNA TGTGCCAGCAGTCGACAGGGGCGGGAGGGATCTGAAGCTTTCTTT. It specifies CASSRQGREGSEAFF.

The chain recombines TRBV7-2 with TRBJ1-2; 8 positions match TRBD1. CDR3 size: 14 residues. With 5 bases clipped from V and 8 bases from J, the junction kept 10 bases outside the gene matches. Germline V gene lookup returns CDR1 SGHTA and CDR2 FQGNSA. CDR3 region: CASSPTGGPIGYTF. CDR3 sequence (DNA): TGTGCCAGCAGCCCTACAGGGGGACCTATCGGCTACACCTTC.

The chain is built from TRBV6-5 and TRBJ2-7; no clear D gene. Trimming took 6 bases from V and 3 from J, leaving 15 bases between them. This CDR3 is built from 14 residues. Germline V gene lookup returns CDR1 MNHEY and CDR2 SVGAGI. The CDR3 sequence is CASSLDRLRYEQYF. CDR3 sequence (DNA): TGTGCCAGCAGCCTCGACCGACTTCGCTACGAGCAGTACTTC.

J is TRBJ2-7 and V is TRBV3-1 (or the pseudogene TRBV3-2), with D unresolved. The germline CDR1 and CDR2 sequences are LGHDT and YNNKEL (reference sequence). V was pared by 1 base and J by 0 bases, with 10 bases between. The CDR3 has 15 amino acids. The CDR3 bases are TGTGCCAGCAGCCAAGCGAAGGTTCCCTCCTACGAGCAGTACTTC. Translated, it gives CASSQAKVPSYEQYF.

The rearrangement links TRBV6-5 to TRBJ2-1; TRBD1 matches at 8 bases. The CDR3 runs to 12 residues. Trimming took 6 bases from V and 16 from J; bases not matched to a gene: 11. Germline CDR1 reads MNHEY; CDR2 reads SVGAGI. CDR3 DNA: TGTGCCAGCAGAACCCGAGGACAGGGTTATTTCTTC. As protein: CASRTRGQGYFF.

CDR3 loop: CATSDPTLSLAYYEQYF. The CDR3 DNA reads TGTGCCACCAGTGACCCAACCTTAAGTTTGGCATACTACGAGCAGTACTTC. The J gene is TRBJ2-7, the V gene TRBV24-1; D call uncertain. The CDR3 has 17 residues. Trimming pared 4 bases from V and 3 bases from J, leaving 21 bases between. Germline V CDR1 and CDR2: KGHDR, SFDVKD.

Only one count was recorded for this clone. This rearrangement joins TRBV19 to TRBJ1-1; no clear D gene. CDR1 LNHDA and CDR2 SQIVND come from the germline V gene (reference sequence). The CDR3 runs 13 residues. Trimming removed 4 bases at V and 10 bases at J, with 16 bases between. The CDR3 DNA sequence: TGTGCCAGTAGTAACTCCCTCCAGTTAGGAGCTTTCTTT. Its protein product is CASSNSLQLGAFF.